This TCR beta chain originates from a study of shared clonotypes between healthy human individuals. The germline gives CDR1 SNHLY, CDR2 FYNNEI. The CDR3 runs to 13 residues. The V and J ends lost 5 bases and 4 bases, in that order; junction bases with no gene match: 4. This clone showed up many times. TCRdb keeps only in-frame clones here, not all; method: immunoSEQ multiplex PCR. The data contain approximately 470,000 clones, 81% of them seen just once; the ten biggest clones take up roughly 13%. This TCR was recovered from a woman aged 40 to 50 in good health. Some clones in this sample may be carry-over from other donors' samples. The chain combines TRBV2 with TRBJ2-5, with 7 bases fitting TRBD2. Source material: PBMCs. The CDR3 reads CASSTSAAETQYF. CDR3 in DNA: TGTGCCAGCAGTACTAGCGCTGCAGAGACCCAGTACTTC.